The 4 T cell receptor beta chains listed next were all sequenced from one sample in a study of blood T cells in healthy people across ages (dated by TCRdb to between 2014 and 2017). Libraries were made using 5' RACE. The data were produced on an Illumina HiSeq 2500. The second PCR ran for about 6 to 12 cycles and used a J-beta primer mix along with a sample-barcoded 5' primer. TCRdb applied fastp at Q25 and MiXCR to the public reads, then kept only in-frame beta chains. Merged by CDR3 protein, the rows form single entries marked with the most common genes and DNA. This sample lists approximately 1.5 million distinct CDR3 sequences; under 55% were detected once. The ten largest clones represent around 4% of the sample. The specimen was blood. Every receptor here comes from a young woman in good health.

The chain has TRBV9 and TRBJ1-2; 7 positions match TRBD1. The CDR3 has 14 residues. J lost 5 bases, V lost 3 bases, and 7 bases had no gene match. In germline, CDR1 is SGDLS, CDR2 YYNGEE. In DNA form, the CDR3 reads TGTGCCAGCAGCGCGCGGACAGGTTCATATGGCTACACCTTC. This encodes CASSARTGSYGYTF.

The chain carries TRBV12-3 or TRBV12-4 and TRBJ1-2, with 7 bases aligning to TRBD1. Germline trimming cut 6 bases from V and 8 bases from J; bases unmatched to any gene: 12. The CDR3 contains 14 residues. The DNA for the CDR3 is TGTGCCAGCAGAAAGACAGGGTTGGCGGGCGGCTACACCTTC. Protein: CASRKTGLAGGYTF.

A few counts support this clonotype. This chain links TRBV7-3 with TRBJ2-7, with TRBD1 identical over 10 bases. The trim removed 4 bases at V and 0 bases at J, leaving 3 bases unmatched. CDR1 is SGHTA and CDR2 is FQGTGA in the germline V gene. The CDR3 contains 15 residues. The CDR3 DNA reads TGTGCCAGCAGCTGGACAGGGGGGAGCTCCTACGAGCAGTACTTC. This gives the protein CASSWTGGSSYEQYF.

This clonotype occurred a few times. The rearrangement uses TRBV25-1 and TRBJ1-2; possibly TRBD1 for D (5 bases). The germline V gene encodes CDR1 MGHDK and CDR2 SYGVNS. V was pared by 3 bases and J by 7 bases, with 21 bases between. This CDR3 is 16 amino acids long. The CDR3 spells CASSDRGTGKRRGYTF. CDR3 DNA sequence: TGTGCCAGCAGTGATCGTGGAACAGGAAAGAGACGTGGCTACACCTTC.